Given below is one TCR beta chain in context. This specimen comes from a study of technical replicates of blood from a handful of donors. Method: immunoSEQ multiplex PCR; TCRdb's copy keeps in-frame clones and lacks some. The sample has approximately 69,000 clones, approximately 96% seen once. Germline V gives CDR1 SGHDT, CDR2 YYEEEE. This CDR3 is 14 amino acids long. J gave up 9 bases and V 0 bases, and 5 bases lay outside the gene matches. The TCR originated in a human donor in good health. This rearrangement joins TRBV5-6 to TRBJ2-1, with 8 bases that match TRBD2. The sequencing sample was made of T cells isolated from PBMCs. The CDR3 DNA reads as TGTGCCAGCAGCTTGGTTCGGGGGGGCGGTGAGCAGTTCTTC. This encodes CASSLVRGGGEQFF.